Sequencing of this TCR beta chain was carried out in a study of blood T cell repertoires in COVID-19. Turning to the study itself: The United States, Italy and Spain provided the acute and convalescent COVID-19 samples. T cells, B-cell-depleted T cells, or PBMCs supplied cDNA or gDNA.

In the authors' workflow: Nucleated cell number was recorded as an estimate derived from reference gene primer amplification. The protocol was immunoSEQ multiplex PCR, while the TCRdb copy is restricted to in-frame clones and leaves out a portion. The V and J calls and the clone size are those of that table, but D and trimming were determined from the DNA. The repertoire holds over 45,000 clones, with about 83% as singletons. Germline V gives CDR1 SGHRS, CDR2 YFSETQ. CDR3 size: 15 residues. The germline V and J ends were trimmed by 4 bases and 3 bases, with 13 bases remaining between them. Sequenced input: peripheral blood. The chain combines TRBV5-1 with TRBJ2-2, with D perhaps matching TRBD2 (7 bases). The clonotype originates from a human donor in a cohort sampled during active COVID-19. CDR3 region: CASSEGGPYTGELFF. CDR3 coding DNA: TGCGCCAGCAGCGAGGGGGGGCCGTACACCGGGGAGCTGTTTTTT. The full variable domain, completed using reference TRBV5-1 and TRBJ2-2, is KAGVTQTPRYLIKTRGQQVTLSCSPISGHRSVSWYQQTPGQGLQFLFEYFSETQRNKGNFPGRFSGRQFSNSRSEMNVSTLELGDSALYLCASSEGGPYTGELFFGEGSRLTVL.